The entry below describes one TCR beta chain. Per germline, CDR1 SGHNT and CDR2 YYREEE (reference sequence). V was clipped by 3 bases and J by 7 bases, with 13 bases between them. This CDR3 is 13 amino acids long. The data derive from a study of blood T cell repertoires in COVID-19. Across the whole study: The United States, Italy and Spain were the sources of the acute and convalescent COVID-19 samples.

Data came from immunoSEQ multiplex PCR; TCRdb stores just in-frame clones and leaves some out. Here the sample spans roughly 250,000 clones, approximately 84% being singletons. V is TRBV5-4 and J is TRBJ1-1; D unresolved. The receptor was derived from a man in his fifties or sixties with acute or convalescent COVID-19. Sequencing was carried out using peripheral blood. The DNA for the CDR3 is TGTGCCAGCAGCTCCAGAGTAGGAGATGAAGCTTTCTTT. This translates into CASSSRVGDEAFF. Looking up the rest from reference TRBV5-4 and TRBJ1-1 gives the full variable domain: ETGVTQSPTHLIKTRGQQVTLRCSSQSGHNTVSWYQQALGQGPQFIFQYYREEENGRGNFPPRFSGLQFPNYSSELNVNALELDDSALYLCASSSRVGDEAFFGQGTRLTVV.